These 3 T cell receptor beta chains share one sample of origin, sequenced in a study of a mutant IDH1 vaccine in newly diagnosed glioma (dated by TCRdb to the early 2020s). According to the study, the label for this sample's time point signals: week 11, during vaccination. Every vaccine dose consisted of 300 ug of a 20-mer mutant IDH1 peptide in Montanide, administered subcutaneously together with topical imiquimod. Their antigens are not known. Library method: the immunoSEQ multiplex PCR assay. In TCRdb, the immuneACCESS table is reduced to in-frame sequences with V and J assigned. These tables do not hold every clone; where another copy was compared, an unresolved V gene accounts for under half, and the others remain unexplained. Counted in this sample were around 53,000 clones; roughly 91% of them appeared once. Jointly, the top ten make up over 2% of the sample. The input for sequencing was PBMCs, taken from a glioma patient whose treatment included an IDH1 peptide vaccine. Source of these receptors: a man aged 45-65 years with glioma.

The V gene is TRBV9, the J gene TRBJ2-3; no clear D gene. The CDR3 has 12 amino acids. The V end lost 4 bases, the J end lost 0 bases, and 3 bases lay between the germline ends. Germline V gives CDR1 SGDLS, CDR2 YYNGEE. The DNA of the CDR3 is TGTGCCAGCAGCAAGAGCACAGATACGCAGTATTTT. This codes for CASSKSTDTQYF.

CDR3 region: CASSPGDRLEGDTQYF. CDR3 bases: TGTGCCAGCAGTCCCGGGGACAGGCTGGAAGGAGATACGCAGTATTTT. The chain uses TRBV28 and TRBJ2-3, with 8 bases identical to TRBD1. V gave up 5 bases and J gave up 5 bases; unmatched junction bases: 12. Germline lookup yields CDR1 MDHEN and CDR2 SYDVKM. This CDR3 has 16 residues.

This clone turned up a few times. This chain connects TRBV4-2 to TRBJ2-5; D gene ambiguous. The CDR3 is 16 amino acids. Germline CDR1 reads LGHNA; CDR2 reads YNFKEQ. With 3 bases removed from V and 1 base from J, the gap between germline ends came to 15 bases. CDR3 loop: CASSQTWERPQETQYF. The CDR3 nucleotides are TGTGCCAGCAGCCAGACTTGGGAACGTCCCCAAGAGACCCAGTACTTC.